This T cell receptor beta chain is from a study of Ad26.COV2.S vaccination and SARS-CoV-2 variants. Study-level findings and limits: Once vaccination had occurred, spike-specific CD8+ and CD4+ T cell responses reportedly showed substantial breadth. Vaccine recipients had higher spike-specific TCR breadth than placebo recipients.

Assay used: immunoSEQ multiplex PCR; TCRdb lists only in-frame clones, some missing. Here the sample spans more than 300,000 clones, 70% to 90% being singletons. CDR3 length: 17 residues. Trimming cost V 0 bases and J 1 base, with 15 bases left between them. Germline V gene sequence: CDR1 SGHVS, CDR2 FNYEAQ. The treatment is: 15 to 20 received Ad26.COV2.S at low or high dose, single or two shots; about 5 received placebo; per-sample allocation not given. Day 63 following the first vaccine or placebo injection was when the samples were taken. An 18-55-year-old adult in Boston served as donor. This clone was detected once. The antigen remains unidentified.

The receptor comes from a person aged 18-65 years who received the Ad26.COV2.S COVID-19 vaccine or a placebo. The chain links TRBV7-6 to TRBJ1-1; possibly TRBD1 for D (6 bases). Sample: peripheral blood, taken in a trial of Ad26.COV2.S vaccine versus placebo. The CDR3 DNA reads as TGTGCCAGCAGCTTAGCGACGCCGGGACACCAGAACACTGAAGCTTTCTTT. Translation gives CASSLATPGHQNTEAFF.